This TCR beta chain came from a study of T cells in Graves' hyperthyroidism and ophthalmopathy. As to this clonotype: Its specificity is not known.

V shed 2 bases and J shed 2 bases, with 13 bases lying between them. The CDR3 is 15 residues long. CDR1 is MNHEY and CDR2 is SVGEGT in the germline V gene. What was amplified from RNA transcripts were TCR beta CDR3 regions. Using the HTBI primer set, a first-round RT-PCR was run on the TCR CDR3. TCRdb ran MiXCR on the multiplex PCR reads and lists one entry per CDR3 protein. The sample includes a few hundred thousand distinct CDR3 sequences, approximately 15% of them seen just once. Study-wide points: Blood samples included most of the expanded thyroid clonotypes exceeding 0.001.

Sequenced: blood. The TCR comes from a woman aged 25 to 45 with Graves' hyperthyroidism. The chain is built from TRBV6-2 or TRBV6-3 and TRBJ2-7, with a tentative D call TRBD2 (5 bases). CDR3: CASSYPPSGTYEQYF. The CDR3 coding sequence is TGTGCCAGCAGTTACCCGCCCTCGGGGACCTACGAGCAGTACTTC.